This entry lists 14 T cell receptor beta chains sequenced from one sample in a study of T cell clonotyping in hematopoietic cell transplantation. The repertoire was sequenced with immunoSEQ multiplex PCR; TCRdb's copy has only in-frame clones and lacks some. The sample lists about 9,400 clones, about 75% occurring once. Sample: PBMCs, taken 180 days after allogeneic stem cell transplant. The receptors come from a male patient in his 40s who had an allogeneic stem cell transplant from a related donor, so the T cells may come from the graft donor. Some clones in this sample may be carry-over from other donors' samples.

The V gene is TRBV19, the J gene TRBJ1-3, with 7 bases matching TRBD1. The CDR3 extends over 17 amino acids. The junction had 12 bases not matched to a gene; V was cut back by 6 bases and J by 1 base. Germline V gene sequence: CDR1 LNHDA, CDR2 SQIVND (reference sequence). CDR3 in DNA: TGTGCCAGTAGCAGAGACGACAGGGCCGGATCTGGAAACACCATATATTTT. It codes for CASSRDDRAGSGNTIYF. The complete variable domain, with remaining parts taken from reference TRBV19 and TRBJ1-3, reads DGGITQSPKYLFRKEGQNVTLSCEQNLNHDAMYWYRQDPGQGLRLIYYSQIVNDFQKGDIAEGYSVSREKKESFPLTVTSAQKNPTAFYLCASSRDDRAGSGNTIYFGEGSWLTVV.

This chain joins TRBV7-9 and TRBJ1-2; D unclear. CDR1 is SEHNR and CDR2 is FQNEAQ in the germline V gene (reference sequence). This CDR3 contains 13 residues. The V gene lost 8 bases and the J gene lost 4 bases, with 14 bases spanning the gap. For the CDR3, the DNA is TGTGCCAGCTCGGGCGGGTCGGTCTATGGCTACACCTTC. Protein sequence: CASSGGSVYGYTF.

The rearrangement links TRBV5-8 to TRBJ2-7; 9 nucleotides agree with TRBD1. The CDR3 runs 17 residues. The junction had 13 bases not matched to a gene; V was cut back by 3 bases and J by 3 bases. Germline CDR1 and CDR2: SGHTS and YDEGEE. CDR3 in amino acids: CASSSYRDRERNYEQYF. As DNA, the CDR3 is TGTGCCAGCAGCTCCTACCGGGACAGGGAAAGAAACTACGAGCAGTACTTC.

This chain uses TRBV6-5 with TRBJ2-7, with unresolved D. Germline loops: CDR1 MNHEY, CDR2 SVGAGI. The CDR3 spans 13 residues. The ends were cut back, 8 bases at V and 3 bases at J, with 14 bases in the middle. The CDR3 coding sequence is TGTGCCAGCGCCCGATCCCAGAACTACGAGCAGTACTTC. Translated: CASARSQNYEQYF.

This clone was recorded a few times. The chain has TRBV4-1 and TRBJ2-7, with D tentatively TRBD1 (7 bases). The germline V and J ends were trimmed by 2 bases and 6 bases, with 17 bases remaining between them. Germline CDR1 is MGHRA and CDR2 is YSYEKL. This CDR3 has 15 residues. The CDR3 DNA reads as TGCGCCAGCAGCCAAATCGGGGGACAGTTATCCGAGCAGTACTTC. Protein: CASSQIGGQLSEQYF.

This clone was detected only a few times. The chain joins TRBV18 to TRBJ2-2; unclear D gene. The CDR3 is made up of 13 amino acids. The V gene lost 4 bases and the J gene lost 4 bases, with 7 bases spanning the gap. Germline CDR1 reads KGHSH; CDR2 reads LQKENI. The CDR3 DNA reads TGTGCCAGCTCACGGTCGAGCACCGGGGAGCTGTTTTTT. It specifies CASSRSSTGELFF.

The chain has TRBV9 and TRBJ2-3; 9 positions agree with TRBD2. With 1 base clipped from V and 4 bases from J, the junction kept 4 bases outside the gene matches. The CDR3 is 15 residues long. Looked up from germline, CDR1 is SGDLS and CDR2 is YYNGEE. CDR3 loop: CASSVYERGADTQYF. The CDR3 nucleotides are TGTGCCAGCAGCGTATACGAGCGGGGGGCAGATACGCAGTATTTT.

The CDR3, as DNA: TGTGCCAGCAGCAATGTAGCGGGCTACCCATCCTACGAGCAGTACTTC. Protein product: CASSNVAGYPSYEQYF. V is TRBV5-4 and J is TRBJ2-7; 7 bases map to TRBD2. The junction had 11 bases not matched to a gene; V was cut back by 4 bases and J by 1 base. The CDR3 is 16 residues long. CDR1 and CDR2 from the germline V gene are SGHNT and YYREEE (reference sequence).

A single count supports this clone. The rearrangement joins TRBV6-6 to TRBJ1-1, with 7 bases matching TRBD1. With 2 bases clipped from V and 4 bases from J, the junction kept 1 base outside the gene matches. The CDR3 contains 13 residues. Germline V gives CDR1 MNHNY, CDR2 SVGAGI (reference sequence). The CDR3: CASSYAGGTEAFF. The CDR3 nucleotides read TGTGCCAGCAGTTACGCAGGGGGCACTGAAGCTTTCTTT.

The chain uses TRBV29-1 and TRBJ1-4, with D hard to call. The V gene's germline CDR1 is SQVTM and CDR2 ANQGSEA. The CDR3 extends over 13 amino acids. V was clipped by 0 bases and J by 8 bases, with 10 bases between them. CDR3 nucleotides: TGCAGCGTTGAAGATCTTCATCAGGAAAAACTGTTTTTT. This sequence encodes CSVEDLHQEKLFF.

The chain joins TRBV5-5 to TRBJ2-7; tentative D call: TRBD2 (9 bases). This CDR3 is built from 14 residues. In germline, CDR1 is SGHKS, CDR2 YYEKEE (reference sequence). Between the trimmed V and J ends, which lost 7 bases and 4 bases, there was a span of 18 bases. CDR3 nucleotide sequence: TGTGCCAGCGAGCGGGGGGACAGGAGTTACGAGCAGTACTTC. Amino acid sequence: CASERGDRSYEQYF.

The chain uses TRBV5-1 and TRBJ2-7; TRBD1 matches at 9 bases. Unmatched junction bases numbered 4, after V lost 3 bases and J lost 3 bases. CDR3 length: 14 amino acids. Germline-derived CDR1 and CDR2 are SGHRS and YFSETQ. CDR3 sequence (DNA): TGCGCCAGCAGCTGGACAGGGGACGGCTACGAGCAGTACTTC. Translating gives CASSWTGDGYEQYF.

This rearrangement joins TRBV5-1 to TRBJ2-7; 8 bases match TRBD2. J was trimmed by 4 bases and V by 4 bases; bases with no gene match: 7. The CDR3 runs 14 residues. From germline, CDR1 is SGHRS and CDR2 YFSETQ. The CDR3 DNA is TGCGCCAGCAGCGCCGACCCTAGCGGGTACGAGCAGTACTTC. Amino acids: CASSADPSGYEQYF.

DNA for the CDR3: TGTGCCAGCAGTTTCAGACAGGGAGTGGGGTGGGGGGGCTCCTACGAGCAGTACTTC. This translates into CASSFRQGVGWGGSYEQYF. The chain has TRBV27 and TRBJ2-7; D may be TRBD1 or TRBD2 (7 bases each). This CDR3 has 19 amino acids. Trimming left V 3 bases short and J 0 bases short, with 24 bases between. CDR1 MNHEY and CDR2 SMNVEV come from the germline V gene (reference sequence).